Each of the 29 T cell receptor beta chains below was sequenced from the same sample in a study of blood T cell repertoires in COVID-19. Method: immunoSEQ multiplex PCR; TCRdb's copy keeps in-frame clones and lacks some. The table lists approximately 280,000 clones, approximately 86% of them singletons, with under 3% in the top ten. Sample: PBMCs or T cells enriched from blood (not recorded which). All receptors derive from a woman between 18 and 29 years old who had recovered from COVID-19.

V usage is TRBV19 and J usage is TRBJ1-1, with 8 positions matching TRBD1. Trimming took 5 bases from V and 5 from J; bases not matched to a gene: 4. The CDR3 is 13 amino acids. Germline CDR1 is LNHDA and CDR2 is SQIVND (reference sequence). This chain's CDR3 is CASSGQGSTEAFF. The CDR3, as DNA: TGTGCCAGTAGTGGACAGGGTTCGACTGAAGCTTTCTTT.

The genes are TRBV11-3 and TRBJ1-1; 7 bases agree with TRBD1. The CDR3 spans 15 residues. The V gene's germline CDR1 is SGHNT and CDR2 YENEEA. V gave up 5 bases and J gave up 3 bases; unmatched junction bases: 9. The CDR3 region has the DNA TGTGCCAGCAGCCACAACCAGGGGGGTGACACTGAAGCTTTCTTT. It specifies CASSHNQGGDTEAFF. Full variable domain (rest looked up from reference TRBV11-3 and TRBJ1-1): EAGVVQSPRYKIIEKKQPVAFWCNPISGHNTLYWYLQNLGQGPELLIRYENEEAVDDSQLPKDRFSAERLKGVDSTLKIQPAELGDSAVYLCASSHNQGGDTEAFFGQGTRLTVV.

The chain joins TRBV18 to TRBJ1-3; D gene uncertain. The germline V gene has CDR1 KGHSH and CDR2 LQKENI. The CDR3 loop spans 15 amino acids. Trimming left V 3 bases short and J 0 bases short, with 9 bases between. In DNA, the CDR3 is TGTGCCAGCTCACCTGGGCCTATCTCTGGAAACACCATATATTTT. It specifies CASSPGPISGNTIYF.

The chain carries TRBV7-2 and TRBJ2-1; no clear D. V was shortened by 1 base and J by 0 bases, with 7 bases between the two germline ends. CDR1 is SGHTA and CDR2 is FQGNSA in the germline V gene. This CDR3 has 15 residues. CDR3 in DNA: TGTGCCAGCAGCTTAGATTTGAGCTCCTACAATGAGCAGTTCTTC. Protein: CASSLDLSSYNEQFF.

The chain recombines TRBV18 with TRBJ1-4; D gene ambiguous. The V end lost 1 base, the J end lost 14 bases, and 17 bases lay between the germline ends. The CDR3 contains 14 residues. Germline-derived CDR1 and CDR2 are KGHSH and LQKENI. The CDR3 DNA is TGTGCCAGCTCACCACTCGGGAAAGGTTCTGAGCTGTTTTTT. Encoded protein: CASSPLGKGSELFF.

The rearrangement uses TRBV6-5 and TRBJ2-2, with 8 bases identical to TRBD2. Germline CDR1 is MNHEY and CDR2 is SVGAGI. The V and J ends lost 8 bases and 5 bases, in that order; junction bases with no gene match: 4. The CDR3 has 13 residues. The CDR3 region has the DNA TGTGCCAGCTCCGGCGGGAGGACCGGGGAGCTGTTTTTT. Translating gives CASSGGRTGELFF.

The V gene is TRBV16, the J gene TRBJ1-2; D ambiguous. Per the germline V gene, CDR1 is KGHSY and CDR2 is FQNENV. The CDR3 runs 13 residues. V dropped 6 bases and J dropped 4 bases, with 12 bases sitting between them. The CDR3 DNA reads TGTGCCAGCAGTCGGGGTTTCGGCTATGGCTACACCTTC. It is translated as CASSRGFGYGYTF.

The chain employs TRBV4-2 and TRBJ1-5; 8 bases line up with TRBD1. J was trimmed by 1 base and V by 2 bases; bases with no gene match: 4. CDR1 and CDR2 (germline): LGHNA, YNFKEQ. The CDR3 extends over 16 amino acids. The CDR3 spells CASSQPTGGSNQPQHF. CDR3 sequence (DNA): TGTGCCAGCAGCCAACCCACAGGGGGGAGCAATCAGCCCCAGCATTTT.

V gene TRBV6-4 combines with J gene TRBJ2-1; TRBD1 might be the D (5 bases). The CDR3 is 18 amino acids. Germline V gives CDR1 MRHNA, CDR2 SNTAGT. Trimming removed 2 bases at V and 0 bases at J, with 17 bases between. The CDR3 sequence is CASSDRGLAESSYNEQFF. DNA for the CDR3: TGTGCCAGCAGTGACAGGGGATTGGCGGAGAGCTCCTACAATGAGCAGTTCTTC.

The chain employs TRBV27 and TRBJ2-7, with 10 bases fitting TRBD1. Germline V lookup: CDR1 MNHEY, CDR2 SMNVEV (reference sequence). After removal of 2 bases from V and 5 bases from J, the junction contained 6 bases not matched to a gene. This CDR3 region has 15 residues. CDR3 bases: TGTGCCAGCAGTTTAGAGGACAGGGGGATCGACGAGCAGTACTTC. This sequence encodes CASSLEDRGIDEQYF.

The CDR3: CASSFSGWDRYQPQHF. The CDR3 DNA sequence: TGTGCCAGCAGTTTCTCAGGGTGGGACAGGTATCAGCCCCAGCATTTT. The genes are TRBV28 and TRBJ1-5, with 8 bases aligning to TRBD1. Germline values: CDR1 MDHEN, CDR2 SYDVKM. The V gene end was trimmed by 3 bases and the J gene end by 5 bases; junction bases not matched to a gene: 9. This CDR3 comprises 16 residues.

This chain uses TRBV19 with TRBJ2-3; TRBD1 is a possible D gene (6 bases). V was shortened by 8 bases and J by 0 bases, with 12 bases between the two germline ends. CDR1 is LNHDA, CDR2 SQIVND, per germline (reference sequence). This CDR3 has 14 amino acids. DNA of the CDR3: TGTGCCAGTCAAGGACAGCCGAGCACAGATACGCAGTATTTT. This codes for CASQGQPSTDTQYF.

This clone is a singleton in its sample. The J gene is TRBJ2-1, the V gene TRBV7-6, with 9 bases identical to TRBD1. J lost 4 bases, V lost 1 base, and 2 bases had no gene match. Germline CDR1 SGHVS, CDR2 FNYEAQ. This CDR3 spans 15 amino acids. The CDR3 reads CASSLGTGEYNEQFF. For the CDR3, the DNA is TGTGCCAGCAGCTTAGGGACAGGGGAATACAATGAGCAGTTCTTC.

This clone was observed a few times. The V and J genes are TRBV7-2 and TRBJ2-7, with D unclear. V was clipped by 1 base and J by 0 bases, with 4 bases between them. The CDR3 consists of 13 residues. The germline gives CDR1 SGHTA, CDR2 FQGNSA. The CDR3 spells CASSLVSSYEQYF. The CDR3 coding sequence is TGTGCCAGCAGCTTAGTCAGCTCCTACGAGCAGTACTTC.

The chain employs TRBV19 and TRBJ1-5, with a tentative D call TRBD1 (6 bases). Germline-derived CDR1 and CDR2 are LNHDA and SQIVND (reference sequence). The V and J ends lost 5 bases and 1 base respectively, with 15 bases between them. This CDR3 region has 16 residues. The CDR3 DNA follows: TGTGCCAGTAGTCCTAGGGGGATCGGGAGCAATCAGCCCCAGCATTTT. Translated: CASSPRGIGSNQPQHF.

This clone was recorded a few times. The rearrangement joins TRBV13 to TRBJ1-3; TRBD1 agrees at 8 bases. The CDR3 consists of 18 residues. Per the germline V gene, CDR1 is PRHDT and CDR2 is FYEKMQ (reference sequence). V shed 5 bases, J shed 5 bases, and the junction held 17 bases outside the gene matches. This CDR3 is CASSTRTGQAMERNTIYF. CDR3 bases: TGTGCCAGCAGCACCCGGACGGGACAGGCAATGGAACGAAACACCATATATTTT. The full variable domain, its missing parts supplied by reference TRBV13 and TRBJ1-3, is AAGVIQSPRHLIKEKRETATLKCYPIPRHDTVYWYQQGPGQDPQFLISFYEKMQSDKGSIPDRFSAQQFSDYHSELNMSSLELGDSALYFCASSTRTGQAMERNTIYFGEGSWLTVV.

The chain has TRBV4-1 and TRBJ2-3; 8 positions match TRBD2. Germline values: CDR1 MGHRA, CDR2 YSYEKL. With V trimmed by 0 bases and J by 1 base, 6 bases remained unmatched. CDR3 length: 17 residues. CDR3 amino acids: CASSQDGLAGRTDTQYF. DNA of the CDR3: TGCGCCAGCAGCCAAGATGGGTTAGCGGGGCGCACAGATACGCAGTATTTT.

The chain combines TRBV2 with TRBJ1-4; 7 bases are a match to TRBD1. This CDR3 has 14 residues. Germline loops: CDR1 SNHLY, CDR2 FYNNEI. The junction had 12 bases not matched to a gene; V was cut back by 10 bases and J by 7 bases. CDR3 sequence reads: CATTYRGAGEKLFF. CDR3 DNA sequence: TGTGCCACTACATACAGGGGTGCAGGTGAAAAACTGTTTTTT. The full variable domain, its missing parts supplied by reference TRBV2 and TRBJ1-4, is EPEVTQTPSHQVTQMGQEVILRCVPISNHLYFYWYRQILGQKVEFLVSFYNNEISEKSEIFDDQFSVERPDGSNFTLKIRSTKLEDSAMYFCATTYRGAGEKLFFGSGTQLSVL.

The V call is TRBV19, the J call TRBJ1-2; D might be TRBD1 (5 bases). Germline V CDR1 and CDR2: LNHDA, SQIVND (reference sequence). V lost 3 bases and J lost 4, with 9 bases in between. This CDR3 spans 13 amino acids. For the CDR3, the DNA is TGTGCCAGTAGTATGAGGACACTCTATGGCTACACCTTC. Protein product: CASSMRTLYGYTF.

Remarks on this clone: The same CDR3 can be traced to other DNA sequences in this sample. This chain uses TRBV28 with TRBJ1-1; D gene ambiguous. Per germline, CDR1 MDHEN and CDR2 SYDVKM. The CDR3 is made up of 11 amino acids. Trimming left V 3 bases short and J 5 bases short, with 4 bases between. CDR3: CASSLRTEAFF. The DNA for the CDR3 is TGTGCCAGCAGTTTGAGGACTGAAGCTTTCTTT.

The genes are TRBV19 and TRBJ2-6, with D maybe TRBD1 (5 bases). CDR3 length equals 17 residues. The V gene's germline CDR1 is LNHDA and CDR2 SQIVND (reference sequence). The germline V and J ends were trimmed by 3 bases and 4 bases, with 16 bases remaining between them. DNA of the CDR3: TGTGCCAGTAGTATTTGGGATAGGGGTGCCGGGGCCAACGTCCTGACTTTC. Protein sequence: CASSIWDRGAGANVLTF.

In DNA, the CDR3 is TGTGCCAGCACCAGAGGGCGGGACACTGAAGCTTTCTTT. It yields the protein CASTRGRDTEAFF. This sequence joins TRBV2 and TRBJ1-1; D is unclear. The CDR3 is made up of 13 amino acids. The V and J ends lost 7 bases and 3 bases respectively, with 12 bases between them. Per germline, CDR1 SNHLY and CDR2 FYNNEI.

CDR3 sequence: CASSLTGGGTDTQYF. CDR3 sequence (DNA): TGTGCCAGCAGTTTGACGGGGGGCGGCACAGATACGCAGTATTTT. The rearrangement links TRBV27 to TRBJ2-3; possible D gene TRBD2, 7 bases. Per germline, CDR1 MNHEY and CDR2 SMNVEV (reference sequence). Trimming took off 3 bases at V and 1 base at J, with 11 bases between the two ends. The CDR3 has 15 amino acids.

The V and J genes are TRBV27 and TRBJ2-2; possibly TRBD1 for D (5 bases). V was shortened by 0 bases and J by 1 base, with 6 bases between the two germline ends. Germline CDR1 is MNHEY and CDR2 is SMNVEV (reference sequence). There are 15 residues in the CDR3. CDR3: CASSLSGQNTGELFF. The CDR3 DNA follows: TGTGCCAGCAGTTTATCTGGACAGAACACCGGGGAGCTGTTTTTT.

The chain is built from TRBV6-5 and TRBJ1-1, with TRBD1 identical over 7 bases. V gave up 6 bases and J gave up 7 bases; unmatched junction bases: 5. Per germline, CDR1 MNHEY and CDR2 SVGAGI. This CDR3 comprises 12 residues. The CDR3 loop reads CASRPRDSEAFF. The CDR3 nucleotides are TGTGCCAGCAGGCCCCGGGACAGTGAAGCTTTCTTT.

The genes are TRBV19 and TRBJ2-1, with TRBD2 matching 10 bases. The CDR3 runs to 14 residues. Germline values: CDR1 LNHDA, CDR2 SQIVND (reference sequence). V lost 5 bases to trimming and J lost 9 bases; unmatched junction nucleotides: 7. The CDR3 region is CASSPASGSAEQFF. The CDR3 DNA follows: TGTGCCAGTAGTCCGGCTAGCGGGAGTGCTGAGCAGTTCTTC.

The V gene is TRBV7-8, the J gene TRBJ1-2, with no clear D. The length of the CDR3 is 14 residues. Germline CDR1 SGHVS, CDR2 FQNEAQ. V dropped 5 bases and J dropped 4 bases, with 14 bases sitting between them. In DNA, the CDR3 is TGTGCCAGCAGCAACCGACCGGGTGGCTATGGCTACACCTTC. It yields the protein CASSNRPGGYGYTF. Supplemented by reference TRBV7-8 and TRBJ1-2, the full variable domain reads GAGVSQSPRYKVAKRGQDVALRCDPISGHVSLFWYQQALGQGPEFLTYFQNEAQLDKSGLPSDRFFAERPEGSVSTLKIQRTQQEDSAVYLCASSNRPGGYGYTFGSGTRLTVV.

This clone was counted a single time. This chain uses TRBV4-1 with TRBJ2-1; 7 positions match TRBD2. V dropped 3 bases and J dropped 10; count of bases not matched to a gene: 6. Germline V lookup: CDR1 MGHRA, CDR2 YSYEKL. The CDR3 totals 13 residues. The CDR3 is CASSHPGGGEQFF. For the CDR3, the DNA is TGCGCCAGCAGCCATCCGGGAGGAGGAGAGCAGTTCTTC.

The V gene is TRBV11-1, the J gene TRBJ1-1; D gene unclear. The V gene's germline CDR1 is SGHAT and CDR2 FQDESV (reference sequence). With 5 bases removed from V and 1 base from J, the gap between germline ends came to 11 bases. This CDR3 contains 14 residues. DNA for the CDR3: TGTGCCAGCAGCGTTAGGTACAGGAACACTGAAGCTTTCTTT. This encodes CASSVRYRNTEAFF.